These 8 T cell receptor beta chains were sequenced from one sample in a study of metastatic and nonmetastatic thyroid tumors. Not a single patient had been given any form of treatment at any point before undergoing thyroid surgery. Using MiXCR, TCRdb re-called clones from the PCR reads. The sample records approximately 12,000 clones, around a quarter being singletons. Sequenced input: blood. These receptors came from a female donor with papillary thyroid cancer or a benign thyroid nodule (not recorded which). Some clones in this sample may be carry-over from other donors' samples.

This clone showed up many times. V gene TRBV20-1 combines with J gene TRBJ1-6; 7 nucleotides align to TRBD1. Germline lookup yields CDR1 DFQATT and CDR2 SNEGSKA (reference sequence). V was pared by 0 bases and J by 9 bases, with 14 bases of the junction left unmatched. This CDR3 region has 17 residues. CDR3 residues: CSARDVTGDISVSPLHF. CDR3 bases: TGCAGTGCTAGAGATGTAACAGGGGATATTTCGGTTTCACCCCTCCACTTT.

This clone has at least ten counts. V is TRBV11-2 and J is TRBJ1-3; D gene ambiguous. CDR3 length equals 15 residues. Deletions cut 1 base from V and 4 bases from J, with 11 bases between. Germline CDR1 SGHAT, CDR2 FQNNGV. The CDR3 here is CASSLGAGPGNTIYF. The CDR3 DNA is TGTGCCAGCAGCTTAGGCGCAGGCCCGGGAAACACCATATATTTT.

The sample holds many counts of this clone. Other DNA sequences from this sample encode an identical CDR3 as well. The chain is built from TRBV4-1 and TRBJ2-3, with D possibly being TRBD2 (6 bases). The V end lost 4 bases, the J end lost 5 bases, and 16 bases lay between the germline ends. CDR3 size: 15 residues. Germline CDR1 is MGHRA and CDR2 is YSYEKL. Here the CDR3 reads CASSRGGNRGDTQYF. For the CDR3, the DNA is TGCGCCAGCAGCCGGGGCGGGAATAGGGGAGATACGCAGTATTTT.

This clone was seen many times. The rearrangement links TRBV9 to TRBJ1-4; D remains ambiguous. The CDR3 extends over 14 amino acids. Germline V CDR1 and CDR2: SGDLS, YYNGEE. V gave up 0 bases and J gave up 5 bases, with 8 bases separating them. The CDR3 spells CASSVGPENEKLFF. The CDR3 region has the DNA TGTGCCAGCAGCGTAGGGCCCGAAAATGAAAAACTGTTTTTT. Full variable domain (missing parts from reference TRBV9 and TRBJ1-4): DSGVTQTPKHLITATGQRVTLRCSPRSGDLSVYWYQQSLDQGLQFLIQYYNGEERAKGNILERFSAQQFPDLHSELNLSSLELGDSALYFCASSVGPENEKLFFGSGTQLSVL.

This clone was counted ten times or more. Other DNA sequences within the sample encode an identical CDR3. The chain carries TRBV20-1 and TRBJ1-5, with 7 positions matching TRBD1. Trimming took 0 bases from V and 7 from J; bases not matched to a gene: 9. The CDR3 extends over 15 amino acids. Per germline, CDR1 DFQATT and CDR2 SNEGSKA (reference sequence). The CDR3 loop reads CSARDRRGSQQPQHF. CDR3 coding DNA: TGCAGTGCTAGAGACCGCAGGGGGTCCCAGCAGCCCCAGCATTTT.

The V call is TRBV6-4, the J call TRBJ2-7; 10 bases fit TRBD2. The CDR3 loop spans 12 amino acids. V trimming: 11 bases; J trimming: 3 bases; junction bases outside the gene matches: 4. Germline CDR1 MRHNA, CDR2 SNTAGT. CDR3 in DNA: TGTGCCGGCTTAGCGGGGGGCTACGAGCAGTACTTC. Protein sequence: CAGLAGGYEQYF.

This clone was counted ten times or more. The chain combines TRBV4-1 with TRBJ2-7; no firm D call. This CDR3 region has 15 residues. V lost 0 bases and J lost 2, with 11 bases in between. CDR1 is MGHRA, CDR2 YSYEKL, per germline. The CDR3 DNA reads TGCGCCAGCAGCCAAGATTCACCAGGTCCCTACGAGCAGTACTTC. It is translated as CASSQDSPGPYEQYF.

This clone was observed a few times. Germline is not matched at one junction end, which may reflect a read error. Within the sample, other DNA sequences also encode this same CDR3. The chain uses TRBV2 and TRBJ2-5; D may match TRBD1 or TRBD2 (5 bases each). Germline V gives CDR1 SNHLY, CDR2 FYNNEI. This CDR3 comprises 13 residues. The CDR3 bases are TGTGCCACGAAAGGGACCTTCTTTGAGACACAGTACTTC. Its translation: CATKGTFFETQYF.